Listed here are 19 T cell receptor beta chains from one sample, sequenced in a study of blood T cell repertoires in COVID-19. Profiled with immunoSEQ multiplex PCR; TCRdb holds only in-frame clones, not every one. The sample yields about 140,000 clones, about 87% seen once. The sample taken for sequencing was peripheral blood. The receptors derive from a woman older than 75 with acute or convalescent COVID-19.

This clone was observed a few times. The V call is TRBV10-3, the J call TRBJ1-2; 10 nucleotides match TRBD1. Germline loops: CDR1 ENHRY, CDR2 SYGVKD. V was pared by 6 bases and J by 8 bases, with 9 bases of the junction left unmatched. This CDR3 contains 14 residues. The CDR3 sequence: CAISQDRGFGGYTF. The CDR3 coding sequence is TGTGCCATCAGCCAGGACAGGGGGTTCGGGGGCTACACCTTC.

The J gene is TRBJ2-1, the V gene TRBV27, with 8 bases lining up with TRBD2. The germline gives CDR1 MNHEY, CDR2 SMNVEV (reference sequence). V lost 5 bases and J lost 2; bases outside the gene matches: 5. CDR3 length equals 15 residues. In nucleotides, the CDR3 is TGTGCCAGCAGTAGCCAGCGGGAGCCCTACAATGAGCAGTTCTTC. This gives the protein CASSSQREPYNEQFF.

The gene calls are TRBV5-4 and TRBJ1-1; 7 bases map to TRBD1. This CDR3 comprises 15 residues. V was clipped by 4 bases and J by 9 bases; unmatched bases: 15. Germline values: CDR1 SGHNT, CDR2 YYREEE (reference sequence). The CDR3 DNA sequence: TGTGCCAGCAGCACCAGACAGGGTGTAATAGAGAAAGCTTTCTTT. Translating it yields CASSTRQGVIEKAFF.

J is TRBJ1-1 and V is TRBV12-5; D unclear. The CDR3 length is 13 residues. V was trimmed by 5 bases and J by 5 bases, leaving 12 bases between them. CDR1 is LGHNT, CDR2 FRNRAP, per germline. The CDR3 DNA is TGTGCTAGTGGTCTTGAGGGTCGGACTGAAGCTTTCTTT. This translates into CASGLEGRTEAFF.

This rearrangement joins TRBV7-3 to TRBJ1-2, with a weak D call TRBD1 (6 bases). Germline CDR1 reads SGHTA; CDR2 reads FQGTGA. This CDR3 has 13 residues. Deletions cut 3 bases from V and 7 bases from J, with 12 bases between. CDR3 sequence (DNA): TGTGCCAGCAGCTTGGGGACACCGGGTGGCTACACCTTC. Protein: CASSLGTPGGYTF.

This chain connects TRBV30 to TRBJ1-1, with D perhaps matching TRBD1 (6 bases). The germline V gene encodes CDR1 GTSNPN and CDR2 SVGIG (reference sequence). The CDR3 is 13 residues long. Trimming took off 6 bases at V and 5 bases at J, with 16 bases between the two ends. This chain's CDR3 is CACQIQGLTEAFF. DNA of the CDR3: TGTGCCTGCCAGATCCAGGGGTTGACTGAAGCTTTCTTT.

The chain carries TRBV2 and TRBJ1-4; D is uncertain. Germline-derived CDR1 and CDR2 are SNHLY and FYNNEI. The V and J ends lost 7 bases and 4 bases respectively, with 19 bases between them. The CDR3 consists of 16 residues. CDR3 residues: CASTPPRGRFNEKLFF. The CDR3 nucleotides read TGTGCCAGCACCCCTCCGCGAGGGCGCTTTAATGAAAAACTGTTTTTT.

This clone appeared a single time. The chain combines TRBV5-1 with TRBJ1-1; 8 bases match TRBD1. This CDR3 comprises 15 residues. Unmatched junction bases numbered 4, after V lost 0 bases and J lost 3 bases. Germline CDR1 SGHRS, CDR2 YFSETQ. In nucleotides, the CDR3 is TGCGCCAGCAGCTTGGAAAGGACAGGGTACACTGAAGCTTTCTTT. Residues: CASSLERTGYTEAFF. The full variable domain, its missing parts supplied by reference TRBV5-1 and TRBJ1-1, is KAGVTQTPRYLIKTRGQQVTLSCSPISGHRSVSWYQQTPGQGLQFLFEYFSETQRNKGNFPGRFSGRQFSNSRSEMNVSTLELGDSALYLCASSLERTGYTEAFFGQGTRLTVV.

V is TRBV28 and J is TRBJ1-2; D is possibly TRBD1 (6 bases). The V gene lost 6 bases and the J gene lost 5 bases, with 19 bases spanning the gap. CDR1 and CDR2 from the germline V gene are MDHEN and SYDVKM. The CDR3 has 15 amino acids. CDR3 in amino acids: CASSLSLQGFYGYTF. CDR3 in DNA: TGTGCCAGCAGCCTAAGCCTCCAGGGGTTTTATGGCTACACCTTC.

Only one count was recorded for this clone. The CDR3 region has the DNA TGTGCCAGCAGCCAAGCCGGCAGGGGCCACACAGATACGCAGTATTTT. Translating it yields CASSQAGRGHTDTQYF. The rearrangement uses TRBV3-1 (or the pseudogene TRBV3-2) and TRBJ2-3; possible D gene TRBD1, 6 bases. Germline V gene data show CDR1 as LGHDT and CDR2 as YNNKEL (reference sequence). The CDR3 totals 16 residues. V gave up 1 base and J gave up 2 bases, with 13 bases separating them.

The chain combines TRBV5-1 with TRBJ1-4; D gene uncertain. Trimming shortened V by 4 bases and J by 1 base, and 5 bases separated the two germline ends. The germline V gene has CDR1 SGHRS and CDR2 YFSETQ. The CDR3 covers 13 residues. This CDR3 is CASSRRTNEKLFF. In DNA, the CDR3 is TGCGCCAGCAGCCGTAGAACTAATGAAAAACTGTTTTTT.

The chain links TRBV28 to TRBJ1-2, with D hard to call. Germline CDR1 is MDHEN and CDR2 is SYDVKM. V gave up 6 bases and J gave up 6 bases, with 11 bases separating them. CDR3 length equals 12 residues. CDR3 nucleotides: TGTGCCAGCAGCAACCGGGAGGATGGCTACACCTTC. Protein sequence: CASSNREDGYTF.

There are many counts of this clone. V is TRBV7-7 and J is TRBJ2-1, with D perhaps matching TRBD2 (6 bases). This CDR3 is built from 16 residues. Germline lookup yields CDR1 SSHAT and CDR2 FNYEAQ (reference sequence). CDR3 region: CAVSSPEGLRRNEQFF. Written as DNA, the CDR3 is TGTGCTGTATCCTCGCCGGAGGGGCTACGGCGGAATGAGCAGTTCTTC.

This chain connects TRBV5-1 to TRBJ2-7; maybe TRBD2 (5 bases). The V end lost 4 bases, the J end lost 2 bases, and 13 bases lay between the germline ends. Per germline, CDR1 SGHRS and CDR2 YFSETQ. The CDR3 is made up of 14 amino acids. The CDR3 sequence is CASSKGREAYEQYF. In nucleotides, the CDR3 is TGCGCCAGCAGCAAAGGACGGGAAGCCTACGAGCAGTACTTC. Based on the CDR3 plus reference TRBV5-1 and TRBJ2-7, the full variable domain is KAGVTQTPRYLIKTRGQQVTLSCSPISGHRSVSWYQQTPGQGLQFLFEYFSETQRNKGNFPGRFSGRQFSNSRSEMNVSTLELGDSALYLCASSKGREAYEQYFGPGTRLTVT.

The chain has TRBV7-9 and TRBJ2-3; no firm D call. CDR3 length: 14 residues. Germline CDR1 is SEHNR and CDR2 is FQNEAQ (reference sequence). V was pared by 2 bases and J by 6 bases, with 12 bases between. The CDR3 coding sequence is TGTGCCAGCAGCTTATCCGACATTAGGGATACGCAGTATTTT. Translation: CASSLSDIRDTQYF.

The rearrangement joins TRBV6-5 to TRBJ1-2; D is unresolved. V was shortened by 0 bases and J by 8 bases, with 13 bases between the two germline ends. The CDR3 sequence is 14 residues long. Germline V gene data show CDR1 as MNHEY and CDR2 as SVGAGI. The CDR3 loop is CASSYSYRTGGYTF. The DNA of the CDR3 is TGTGCCAGCAGTTACTCTTATAGGACGGGGGGCTACACCTTC.

The chain links TRBV19 to TRBJ1-2; D remains ambiguous. Germline V gene data show CDR1 as LNHDA and CDR2 as SQIVND (reference sequence). V shed 4 bases and J shed 8 bases, with 17 bases lying between them. The CDR3 runs 14 residues. This CDR3 is CASSNGLEVRGYTF. For the CDR3, the DNA is TGTGCCAGTAGTAATGGGTTAGAGGTTCGGGGCTACACCTTC.

This rearrangement joins TRBV9 to TRBJ1-5, with a tentative D call TRBD1 (6 bases). The V end was cut by 2 bases, the J end by 4 bases, with 7 bases between. CDR3 length: 13 amino acids. The V gene's germline CDR1 is SGDLS and CDR2 YYNGEE. Here the CDR3 DNA reads TGTGCCAGCAGCGTCCAGGGGAATCAGCCCCAGCATTTT. Translating it yields CASSVQGNQPQHF. Supplemented by reference TRBV9 and TRBJ1-5, the full variable domain reads DSGVTQTPKHLITATGQRVTLRCSPRSGDLSVYWYQQSLDQGLQFLIQYYNGEERAKGNILERFSAQQFPDLHSELNLSSLELGDSALYFCASSVQGNQPQHFGDGTRLSIL.

The V call is TRBV6-5, the J call TRBJ2-3; 7 nucleotides match TRBD1. There are 15 residues in the CDR3. V was clipped by 0 bases and J by 3 bases; unmatched bases: 3. Looked up from germline, CDR1 is MNHEY and CDR2 is SVGAGI. The CDR3 nucleotides read TGTGCCAGCAGTTACTCAGACAGGGTTACAGATACGCAGTATTTT. Protein: CASSYSDRVTDTQYF.